The clone carrying this T cell receptor (beta chain) was detected only a few times. The sample comes from a study of blood T cell repertoires in COVID-19. Germline CDR1 and CDR2: LNHNV and YYDKDF (reference sequence). The CDR3 runs to 18 residues. V lost 2 bases to trimming and J lost 5 bases; unmatched junction nucleotides: 10. In the original processing: By means of reference gene primer amplification, nucleated cell counts were estimated. TCRdb's table, derived via immunoSEQ multiplex PCR, lists solely in-frame clones and lacks some. That table is the source of V, J and clone size, and D and trimming were worked out from the DNA. The table shows 250,000 to 300,000 clones, with roughly 85% occurring only once.

Sequenced sample: peripheral blood. The chain links TRBV15 to TRBJ2-2, with 11 positions matching TRBD2. The sequence came from a man between 60 and 75 years old who had recovered from COVID-19. The CDR3 loop is CATSRNSGRAVKTGELFF. The CDR3 region has the DNA TGTGCCACCAGCAGAAATAGCGGGAGGGCCGTCAAAACCGGGGAGCTGTTTTTT.